The next 22 T cell receptor beta chains were all read from a single sample in a study of cytomegalovirus exposure and HLA in healthy donors. 60 Vbeta and 13 Jbeta primers were used in PCR. Measured with immunoSEQ multiplex PCR; TCRdb has only the in-frame clones, and not every one. The top ten clones hold about 4.6% of a sample with almost 200,000 clones, roughly 85% of them seen once. Sequencing used PBMCs. These receptors came from a woman aged 25 to 39 in good health and CMV-seropositive.

The chain is built from TRBV4-3 and TRBJ2-7; 8 nucleotides line up with TRBD2. Germline values: CDR1 LGHNA, CDR2 YSLEER. The ends lost 4 bases at V and 5 bases at J; junction bases unmatched: 10. This CDR3 has 15 amino acids. DNA of the CDR3: TGCGCCAGCAGCCCGGGGAGCGGGAGTCCAAACGAGCAGTACTTC. Translating gives CASSPGSGSPNEQYF.

This chain uses TRBV9 with TRBJ2-5, with 10 bases matching TRBD2. Germline CDR1 reads SGDLS; CDR2 reads YYNGEE. The V segment lost 3 bases and the J segment 5 bases; nucleotides outside the gene matches: 10. The CDR3 loop spans 16 amino acids. CDR3 region: CASSGELAGFEETQYF. CDR3 DNA: TGTGCCAGCAGCGGGGAACTAGCGGGGTTCGAGGAGACCCAGTACTTC.

The chain carries TRBV11-2 and TRBJ2-3; 10 bases match TRBD2. From germline, CDR1 is SGHAT and CDR2 FQNNGV. V shed 1 base, J shed 4 bases, and the junction held 8 bases outside the gene matches. The CDR3 loop spans 17 amino acids. The CDR3 sequence is CASSLGSLAGVADTQYF. The CDR3, as DNA: TGTGCCAGCAGCTTAGGTTCGCTAGCGGGAGTTGCAGATACGCAGTATTTT.

This clone has more than one count but fewer than ten. This chain connects TRBV7-8 to TRBJ1-4; D is unclear. The CDR3 consists of 17 residues. Germline CDR1 SGHVS, CDR2 FQNEAQ. V was clipped by 2 bases and J by 6 bases, with 19 bases between them. As DNA, the CDR3 is TGTGCCAGCAGCTTACGGCCCCTAAGGGAGGTGGATGAAAAACTGTTTTTT. Encoded protein: CASSLRPLREVDEKLFF. The full variable domain, with the rest looked up from reference TRBV7-8 and TRBJ1-4, is GAGVSQSPRYKVAKRGQDVALRCDPISGHVSLFWYQQALGQGPEFLTYFQNEAQLDKSGLPSDRFFAERPEGSVSTLKIQRTQQEDSAVYLCASSLRPLREVDEKLFFGSGTQLSVL.

In DNA, the CDR3 is TGTGCCACCAGCAGAGTGCGGGGGGGGCCCCAGCATTTT. As protein: CATSRVRGGPQHF. This chain links TRBV15 with TRBJ1-5, with D perhaps TRBD1 (5 bases). The V end was cut by 1 base, the J end by 9 bases, with 10 bases between. This CDR3 has 13 residues. Germline CDR1 reads LNHNV; CDR2 reads YYDKDF (reference sequence).

This clone turned up a few times. The V and J genes are TRBV4-2 and TRBJ2-7, with D maybe TRBD1 (6 bases). V shed 3 bases and J shed 3 bases, with 18 bases lying between them. The CDR3 loop spans 16 amino acids. From germline, CDR1 is LGHNA and CDR2 YNFKEQ. CDR3: CASSHHTYRDGYEQYF. Here the CDR3 DNA reads TGTGCCAGCAGCCACCACACCTACAGGGATGGCTACGAGCAGTACTTC.

This chain uses TRBV4-2 with TRBJ2-2, with D perhaps matching TRBD2 (5 bases). The CDR3 is made up of 16 amino acids. Germline values: CDR1 LGHNA, CDR2 YNFKEQ. Deletions cut 4 bases from V and 7 bases from J, with 19 bases between. CDR3 in amino acids: CASSLLLAVGSGELFF. The DNA for the CDR3 is TGTGCCAGCAGCCTTCTCCTAGCCGTGGGTAGCGGGGAGCTGTTTTTT.

J is TRBJ1-2 and V is TRBV11-2, with TRBD1 matching over 12 bases. Looked up from germline, CDR1 is SGHAT and CDR2 is FQNNGV. With V trimmed by 5 bases and J by 7 bases, 8 bases remained unmatched. The CDR3 sequence is 15 residues long. The CDR3 sequence: CASSVTGTGGSGYTF. DNA of the CDR3: TGTGCCAGCAGCGTAACCGGGACAGGGGGCAGTGGCTACACCTTC.

The chain links TRBV5-4 to TRBJ1-3, with D hard to call. The length of the CDR3 is 16 residues. V lost 0 bases and J 0 bases, leaving 10 bases between the germline ends. Germline assignment: CDR1 SGHNT and CDR2 YYREEE (reference sequence). CDR3 loop: CASSLVQDRSGNTIYF. The CDR3 coding sequence is TGTGCCAGCAGCTTGGTGCAGGATCGCTCTGGAAACACCATATATTTT.

As concerns this clone: Sequence at one end of the junction differs from germline and may be a read error. This chain connects TRBV2 to TRBJ2-3, with D maybe TRBD2 (6 bases). The germline V gene encodes CDR1 SNHLY and CDR2 FYNNEI. The CDR3 contains 14 residues. The CDR3 nucleotides are TGTGCCACCAGTAAACTAGCTCAAGGAGATACGCAGTATTTT. Its protein product is CATSKLAQGDTQYF.

V and J are TRBV2 and TRBJ2-5, with D perhaps matching TRBD2 (7 bases). The CDR3 has 16 residues. The V end was cut by 3 bases, the J end by 5 bases, with 19 bases between. Germline V gene data show CDR1 as SNHLY and CDR2 as FYNNEI. The CDR3 reads CASSDRGGASLETQYF. For the CDR3, the DNA is TGTGCCAGCAGTGATAGGGGGGGCGCGAGTTTGGAGACCCAGTACTTC.

This CDR3 is CASSYTGELFF. The DNA of the CDR3 is TGCGCCAGCAGTTATACCGGGGAGCTGTTTTTT. The rearrangement joins TRBV10-2 to TRBJ2-2; no definite D call. The CDR3 has 11 amino acids. Deletions cut 5 bases from V and 5 bases from J, with 3 bases between. Looked up from germline, CDR1 is WSHSY and CDR2 is SAAADI.

The genes are TRBV7-7 and TRBJ1-3; D gene uncertain. Trimming left V 2 bases short and J 0 bases short, with 8 bases between. The germline V gene encodes CDR1 SSHAT and CDR2 FNYEAQ (reference sequence). This CDR3 contains 15 residues. CDR3 nucleotide sequence: TGTGCCAGCAGCTTAAACGGTGACTCTGGAAACACCATATATTTT. It encodes CASSLNGDSGNTIYF.

The CDR3 sequence: CSVEPLDSRGVGETQYF. As DNA, the CDR3 is TGCAGCGTTGAGCCTTTGGACAGCCGGGGGGTCGGGGAGACCCAGTACTTC. The chain uses TRBV29-1 and TRBJ2-5; D is possibly TRBD2 (7 bases). Germline assignment: CDR1 SQVTM and CDR2 ANQGSEA. The CDR3 totals 17 residues. V lost 3 bases to trimming and J lost 5 bases, with 25 bases between them.

V is TRBV4-1 and J is TRBJ2-1, with D possibly being TRBD2 (6 bases). The germline V gene encodes CDR1 MGHRA and CDR2 YSYEKL. Trimming took off 1 base at V and 6 bases at J, with 13 bases between the two ends. This CDR3 is 15 amino acids long. In DNA form, the CDR3 reads TGCGCCAGCAGCCAAGTTGGGAGGAGCGGCAATGAGCAGTTCTTC. This gives the protein CASSQVGRSGNEQFF.

This clone was counted between two and nine times. The chain is built from TRBV10-2 and TRBJ1-2, with 7 bases that match TRBD1. CDR1 is WSHSY and CDR2 is SAAADI in the germline V gene. V lost 7 bases and J lost 1; bases outside the gene matches: 6. There are 14 residues in the CDR3. In nucleotides, the CDR3 is TGCGCCAGCAAAGAACAGGGGCTTAACTATGGCTACACCTTC. It translates to CASKEQGLNYGYTF.

The chain combines TRBV18 with TRBJ2-5; possibly TRBD1 for D (5 bases). Trimming pared 2 bases from V and 4 bases from J, leaving 14 bases between. The CDR3 is 15 amino acids. Germline loops: CDR1 KGHSH, CDR2 LQKENI. CDR3 amino acids: CASSPLDNLPETQYF. CDR3 sequence (DNA): TGTGCCAGCTCACCATTGGACAACCTACCAGAGACCCAGTACTTC.

The rearrangement links TRBV29-1 to TRBJ2-7, with 7 bases lining up with TRBD2. This CDR3 has 14 residues. Germline V gives CDR1 SQVTM, CDR2 ANQGSEA. J was trimmed by 3 bases and V by 3 bases; bases with no gene match: 8. As DNA, the CDR3 is TGCAGCGTTGAGTCGGCGGGGGAAATCTACGAGCAGTACTTC. Its translation is CSVESAGEIYEQYF.

This CDR3 is CASSLGQGGYGYTF. The CDR3 DNA is TGTGCCAGCAGCTTGGGACAGGGCGGCTATGGCTACACCTTC. This rearrangement joins TRBV7-6 to TRBJ1-2; 9 positions match TRBD1. From germline, CDR1 is SGHVS and CDR2 FNYEAQ. Losses at the gene ends were 3 bases for V and 4 bases for J; bases not matched to a gene: 3. The CDR3 runs to 14 residues. Using reference TRBV7-6 and TRBJ1-2 for the parts outside the CDR3, the full variable domain is GAGVSQSPRYKVTKRGQDVALRCDPISGHVSLYWYRQALGQGPEFLTYFNYEAQQDKSGLPNDRFSAERPEGSISTLTIQRTEQRDSAMYRCASSLGQGGYGYTFGSGTRLTVV.

This clone was counted only a few times. This chain uses TRBV6-4 with TRBJ2-3; 10 bases are shared with TRBD1. The CDR3 is made up of 15 amino acids. Germline CDR1 MRHNA, CDR2 SNTAGT. Trimming cost V 0 bases and J 4 bases; bases outside gene matches: 1. CDR3 in DNA: TGTGCCAGCAGTGACTCGACAGGGGGCGCAGATACGCAGTATTTT. It encodes CASSDSTGGADTQYF.

The rearrangement uses TRBV2 and TRBJ1-4; 8 bases map to TRBD1. The J segment lost 7 bases and the V segment lost 7 bases, leaving 5 bases of the junction unmatched. The CDR3 consists of 13 residues. From germline, CDR1 is SNHLY and CDR2 FYNNEI. Here the CDR3 reads CASIDRGAEKLFF. In DNA, the CDR3 is TGTGCCAGCATCGACAGGGGAGCTGAAAAACTGTTTTTT. The whole variable domain, remainder taken from reference TRBV2 and TRBJ1-4, is EPEVTQTPSHQVTQMGQEVILRCVPISNHLYFYWYRQILGQKVEFLVSFYNNEISEKSEIFDDQFSVERPDGSNFTLKIRSTKLEDSAMYFCASIDRGAEKLFFGSGTQLSVL.

The chain recombines TRBV27 with TRBJ1-3, with 9 bases matching TRBD1. CDR3 size: 14 residues. Germline V gives CDR1 MNHEY, CDR2 SMNVEV (reference sequence). Trimming removed 9 bases from V and 3 bases from J; junction bases left unmatched: 6. In DNA form, the CDR3 reads TGTGCCAGTGGGACAGGGCGATATGGAAACACCATATATTTT. It encodes CASGTGRYGNTIYF.